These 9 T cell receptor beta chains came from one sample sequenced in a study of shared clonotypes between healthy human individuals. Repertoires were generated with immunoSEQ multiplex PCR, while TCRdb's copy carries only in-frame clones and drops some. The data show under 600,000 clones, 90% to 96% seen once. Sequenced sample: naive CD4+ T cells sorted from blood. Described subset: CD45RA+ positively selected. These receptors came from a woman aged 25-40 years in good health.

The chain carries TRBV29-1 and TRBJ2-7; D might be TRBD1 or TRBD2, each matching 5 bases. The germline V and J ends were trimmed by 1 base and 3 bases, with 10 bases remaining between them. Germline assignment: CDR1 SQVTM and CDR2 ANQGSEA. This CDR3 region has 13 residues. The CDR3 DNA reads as TGCAGCGTTGAAGCGTCTGGGGGCTACGAGCAGTACTTC. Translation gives CSVEASGGYEQYF.

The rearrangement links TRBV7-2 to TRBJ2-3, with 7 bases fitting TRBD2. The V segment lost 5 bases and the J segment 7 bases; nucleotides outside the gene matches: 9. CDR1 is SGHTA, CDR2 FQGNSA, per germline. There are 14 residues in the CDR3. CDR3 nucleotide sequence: TGTGCCAGCAGCCCGGATTGGAGCGGGAATACGCAGTATTTT. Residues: CASSPDWSGNTQYF.

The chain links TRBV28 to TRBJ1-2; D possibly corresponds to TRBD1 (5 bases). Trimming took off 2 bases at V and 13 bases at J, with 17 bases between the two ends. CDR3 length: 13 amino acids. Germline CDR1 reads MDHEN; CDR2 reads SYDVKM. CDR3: CASSLGTPLVGTF. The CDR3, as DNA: TGTGCCAGCAGTTTAGGGACTCCGCTGGTGGGCACCTTC.

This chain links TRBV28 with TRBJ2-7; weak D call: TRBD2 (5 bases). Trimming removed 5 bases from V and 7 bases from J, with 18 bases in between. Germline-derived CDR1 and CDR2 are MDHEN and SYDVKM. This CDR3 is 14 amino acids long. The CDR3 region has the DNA TGTGCCAGCAGTCCGCCCGGGATGCAGGAGGAGCAGTACTTC. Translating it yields CASSPPGMQEEQYF.

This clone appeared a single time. The CDR3 loop is CASSLAYEGNQPQHF. CDR3 sequence (DNA): TGTGCCAGCAGCTTAGCGTACGAAGGGAATCAGCCCCAGCATTTT. The chain recombines TRBV7-9 with TRBJ1-5; D remains ambiguous. The ends were cut back, 0 bases at V and 4 bases at J, with 10 bases in the middle. CDR3 length equals 15 residues. Germline CDR1 reads SEHNR; CDR2 reads FQNEAQ (reference sequence).

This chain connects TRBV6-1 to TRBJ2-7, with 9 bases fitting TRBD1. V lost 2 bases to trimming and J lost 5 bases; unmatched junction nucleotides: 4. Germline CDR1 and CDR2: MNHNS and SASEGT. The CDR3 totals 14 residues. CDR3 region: CASSERDRAHEQYF. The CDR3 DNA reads TGTGCCAGCAGTGAAAGGGACAGGGCACACGAGCAGTACTTC.

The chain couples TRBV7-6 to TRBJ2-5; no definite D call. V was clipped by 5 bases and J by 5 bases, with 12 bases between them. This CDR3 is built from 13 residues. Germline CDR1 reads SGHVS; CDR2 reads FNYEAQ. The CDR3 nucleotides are TGTGCCAGCAGCAACGGGCTCGCGGAGACCCAGTACTTC. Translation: CASSNGLAETQYF.

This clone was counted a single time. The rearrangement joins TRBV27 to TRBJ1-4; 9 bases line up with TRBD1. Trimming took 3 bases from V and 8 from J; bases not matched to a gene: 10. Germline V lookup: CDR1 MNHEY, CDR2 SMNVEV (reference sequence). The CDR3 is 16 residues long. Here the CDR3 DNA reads TGTGCCAGCAGTTTCTCTCCGGGGACAGGGAGAGAAAAACTGTTTTTT. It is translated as CASSFSPGTGREKLFF.

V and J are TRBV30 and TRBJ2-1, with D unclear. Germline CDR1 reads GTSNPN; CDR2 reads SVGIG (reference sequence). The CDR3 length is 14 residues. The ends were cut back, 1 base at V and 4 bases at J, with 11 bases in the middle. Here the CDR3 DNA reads TGTGCCTGGAGTGCCGCCCTGCTATACAATGAGCAGTTCTTC. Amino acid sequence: CAWSAALLYNEQFF.